The 23 T cell receptor beta chains below come from one sample, sequenced in a study of blood T cell repertoires in COVID-19. The data were produced by immunoSEQ multiplex PCR, yet TCRdb's version contains in-frame clones alone and is incomplete. The table includes around 180,000 clones, roughly 83% detected once. The sample comprised peripheral blood. These receptors were obtained from a human donor in a cohort sampled during active COVID-19.

The CDR3 reads CASRDSDPGSRAFF. In DNA form, the CDR3 reads TGTGCCAGCAGGGACTCTGACCCCGGAAGTAGGGCTTTCTTT. The chain links TRBV3-1 (or the pseudogene TRBV3-2) to TRBJ1-1, with unresolved D. This CDR3 has 14 amino acids. V was clipped by 6 bases and J by 11 bases, with 22 bases between them. Germline CDR1 and CDR2: LGHDT and YNNKEL (reference sequence).

This clone has a handful of counts. This chain joins TRBV2 and TRBJ1-1; 9 nucleotides match TRBD1. The trim removed 10 bases at V and 5 bases at J, leaving 8 bases unmatched. The CDR3 loop spans 13 amino acids. CDR1 SNHLY and CDR2 FYNNEI come from the germline V gene. The DNA of the CDR3 is TGTGCCACCACAAACAGGGGGCGGACTGAAGCTTTCTTT. It specifies CATTNRGRTEAFF.

This chain uses TRBV7-2 with TRBJ1-5; D unclear. V was shortened by 3 bases and J by 6 bases, with 15 bases between the two germline ends. This CDR3 is 15 amino acids long. Germline V lookup: CDR1 SGHTA, CDR2 FQGNSA. The CDR3 DNA is TGTGCCAGCAGCTTCGCCGACGGAGGAGGTCAGCCCCAGCATTTT. Translation gives CASSFADGGGQPQHF.

This chain links TRBV5-1 with TRBJ2-2; TRBD2 aligns across 10 bases. This CDR3 is built from 15 residues. Germline V gives CDR1 SGHRS, CDR2 YFSETQ. The trim removed 5 bases at V and 6 bases at J, leaving 7 bases unmatched. The CDR3 is CASSSSGGRAGELFF. The CDR3 nucleotides are TGCGCCAGCAGTTCTAGCGGGGGCAGGGCCGGGGAGCTGTTTTTT.

The V call is TRBV7-9, the J call TRBJ2-7; 9 bases align to TRBD2. V shed 5 bases, J shed 0 bases, and the junction held 2 bases outside the gene matches. This CDR3 spans 14 amino acids. Germline V gives CDR1 SEHNR, CDR2 FQNEAQ (reference sequence). The DNA for the CDR3 is TGTGCCAGCAGCCGGGGACTAGCCTCCTACGAGCAGTACTTC. It encodes CASSRGLASYEQYF.

The V and J genes are TRBV7-8 and TRBJ1-3, with D possibly being TRBD1 (6 bases). Germline-derived CDR1 and CDR2 are SGHVS and FQNEAQ. This CDR3 is built from 14 residues. Trimming pared 3 bases from V and 0 bases from J, leaving 6 bases between. CDR3 DNA: TGTGCCAGCAGCTTGGACAGCTCTGGAAACACCATATATTTT. Its protein is CASSLDSSGNTIYF.

The rearrangement uses TRBV12-3 or TRBV12-4 and TRBJ2-7, with D unresolved. V was shortened by 1 base and J by 6 bases, with 7 bases between the two germline ends. The CDR3 loop spans 12 amino acids. The CDR3 region is CASSLEIGEQYF. In DNA form, the CDR3 reads TGTGCCAGCAGTTTAGAAATCGGCGAGCAGTACTTC.

This clone is a singleton in its sample. This chain uses TRBV7-3 with TRBJ1-1; 8 bases are a match to TRBD1. J gave up 0 bases and V 5 bases, and 2 bases lay outside the gene matches. CDR3 length: 14 residues. The V gene's germline CDR1 is SGHTA and CDR2 FQGTGA. DNA for the CDR3: TGTGCCAGCAGCCCGGGACAGGTGAACACTGAAGCTTTCTTT. It codes for CASSPGQVNTEAFF.

This sequence joins TRBV5-1 and TRBJ2-7, with a possible D match to TRBD1 (6 bases). V was clipped by 0 bases and J by 2 bases, with 12 bases between them. Germline CDR1 reads SGHRS; CDR2 reads YFSETQ. The CDR3 has 15 amino acids. CDR3 sequence (DNA): TGCGCCAGCAGCTTGGCCGGGACACAAACCTACGAGCAGTACTTC. Encoded protein: CASSLAGTQTYEQYF.

This chain joins TRBV6-5 and TRBJ1-4, with D possibly being TRBD1 (5 bases). The CDR3 extends over 16 amino acids. Trimming took 4 bases from V and 8 from J, leaving 20 bases between them. Looked up from germline, CDR1 is MNHEY and CDR2 is SVGAGI. The CDR3 coding sequence is TGTGCCAGCAGTTTATCGAACAGGTGGATCGGGGAAAAACTGTTTTTT. Protein: CASSLSNRWIGEKLFF.

This chain connects TRBV12-3 or TRBV12-4 to TRBJ2-2, with a tentative D call TRBD2 (6 bases). V lost 6 bases, J lost 5 bases, and 7 bases lay in between. This CDR3 region has 12 residues. The DNA of the CDR3 is TGTGCCAGCAGCCGGGGGACCGGGGAGCTGTTTTTT. This translates into CASSRGTGELFF.

This clone was counted a single time. The V call is TRBV10-1, the J call TRBJ2-1; 16 bases line up with TRBD2. CDR1 WNHNN and CDR2 SYGVQD come from the germline V gene (reference sequence). The CDR3 sequence is 13 residues long. V dropped 8 bases and J dropped 14; count of bases not matched to a gene: 6. The DNA for the CDR3 is TGCGCCAGCGGGGGACTAGCGGGAGGGCCTAAGTTCTTC. Its protein is CASGGLAGGPKFF.

The chain uses TRBV27 and TRBJ2-7; 15 nucleotides match TRBD2. Looked up from germline, CDR1 is MNHEY and CDR2 is SMNVEV (reference sequence). The length of the CDR3 is 16 residues. The V gene end was trimmed by 4 bases and the J gene end by 2 bases; junction bases not matched to a gene: 3. CDR3: CASSWGLAGGTYEQYF. CDR3 coding DNA: TGTGCCAGCAGTTGGGGACTAGCGGGGGGAACCTACGAGCAGTACTTC.

V usage is TRBV5-1 and J usage is TRBJ2-7; 12 nucleotides align to TRBD2. Germline-derived CDR1 and CDR2 are SGHRS and YFSETQ. This CDR3 is 16 amino acids long. After removal of 3 bases from V and 6 bases from J, the junction contained 10 bases not matched to a gene. CDR3 amino acids: CASSWASGRADGEQYF. The CDR3 DNA is TGCGCCAGCAGCTGGGCTAGCGGGAGGGCCGATGGCGAGCAGTACTTC.

The rearrangement links TRBV6-2 or TRBV6-3 to TRBJ2-7; tentative D call: TRBD1 (5 bases). Trimming left V 0 bases short and J 5 bases short, with 20 bases between. CDR1 and CDR2 from the germline V gene are MNHEY and SVGEGT. This CDR3 is built from 17 residues. The CDR3 loop is CASSYSRQGPATHEQYF. In DNA, the CDR3 is TGTGCCAGCAGTTACTCGAGGCAGGGTCCCGCGACCCACGAGCAGTACTTC.

Ten or more counts support this clone. The CDR3 coding sequence is TGTGCCAGCAGCGCCGCGGGGGCCAGTTTGTGGTACTTC. Encoded protein: CASSAAGASLWYF. V is TRBV11-2 and J is TRBJ2-7, with D perhaps matching TRBD2 (7 bases). V was cut by 5 bases and J by 12 bases, with 20 bases left in between. The CDR3 totals 13 residues. Germline CDR1 and CDR2: SGHAT and FQNNGV.

This sequence joins TRBV23-1 and TRBJ1-1; no reliable D call. TRBV23-1 is noted as an ORF with a role that remains uncertain. The V and J ends lost 0 bases and 5 bases respectively, with 10 bases between them. This CDR3 contains 14 residues. The CDR3 protein is CASSQSRRRTEAFF. The CDR3 DNA sequence: TGCGCCAGCAGTCAATCTCGACGGAGAACTGAAGCTTTCTTT.

This chain uses TRBV3-1 (or the pseudogene TRBV3-2) with TRBJ2-2; TRBD2 is a possible D gene (6 bases). Germline loops: CDR1 LGHDT, CDR2 YNNKEL (reference sequence). CDR3 length: 14 residues. Trimming cost V 7 bases and J 6 bases, with 15 bases left between them. The CDR3 spells CASIGSGGAGELFF. CDR3 DNA: TGTGCCAGCATTGGTAGCGGTGGGGCCGGGGAGCTGTTTTTT.

This chain links TRBV23-1 with TRBJ1-4, with a tentative D call TRBD1 (6 bases). TRBV23-1 counts as an open reading frame of uncertain function. With 8 bases removed from V and 8 bases from J, the gap between germline ends came to 18 bases. CDR3 length: 14 amino acids. The CDR3 nucleotides are TGCGCCAGCGGGGGTACAGGGATTTGGGAAAAACTGTTTTTT. Protein product: CASGGTGIWEKLFF.

The chain is built from TRBV25-1 and TRBJ2-7, with 12 positions matching TRBD2. This CDR3 is built from 14 residues. In germline, CDR1 is MGHDK, CDR2 SYGVNS. With V trimmed by 5 bases and J by 2 bases, 1 base remained unmatched. The CDR3 region has the DNA TGTGCCAGCAGTCGACTAGCGGGGGCCTACGAGCAGTACTTC. It specifies CASSRLAGAYEQYF.

This clone was seen a few times. The chain recombines TRBV15 with TRBJ1-5; TRBD1 matches 8 bases. Germline CDR1 LNHNV, CDR2 YYDKDF (reference sequence). The CDR3 has 16 residues. The V and J ends lost 1 base and 8 bases, in that order; junction bases with no gene match: 10. The CDR3 spells CATSRGAGGEVEPQHF. The CDR3 nucleotides read TGTGCCACCAGCAGAGGTGCAGGGGGCGAGGTGGAGCCCCAGCATTTT.

The rearrangement links TRBV19 to TRBJ1-2; D possibly corresponds to TRBD1 (5 bases). Per germline, CDR1 LNHDA and CDR2 SQIVND (reference sequence). Trimming removed 5 bases from V and 7 bases from J, with 14 bases in between. The CDR3 totals 13 residues. The CDR3 DNA reads TGTGCCAGTAGTGACGGGACTAGGGGTGGCTACACCTTC. Translated, it gives CASSDGTRGGYTF.

The rearrangement links TRBV27 to TRBJ1-1, with D perhaps matching TRBD1 (5 bases). The V gene's germline CDR1 is MNHEY and CDR2 SMNVEV (reference sequence). The CDR3 is made up of 15 amino acids. V lost 5 bases, J lost 6 bases, and 19 bases lay in between. The CDR3 reads CASSPGTGGVSEAFF. For the CDR3, the DNA is TGTGCCAGCAGTCCCGGGACGGGAGGAGTGTCTGAAGCTTTCTTT.